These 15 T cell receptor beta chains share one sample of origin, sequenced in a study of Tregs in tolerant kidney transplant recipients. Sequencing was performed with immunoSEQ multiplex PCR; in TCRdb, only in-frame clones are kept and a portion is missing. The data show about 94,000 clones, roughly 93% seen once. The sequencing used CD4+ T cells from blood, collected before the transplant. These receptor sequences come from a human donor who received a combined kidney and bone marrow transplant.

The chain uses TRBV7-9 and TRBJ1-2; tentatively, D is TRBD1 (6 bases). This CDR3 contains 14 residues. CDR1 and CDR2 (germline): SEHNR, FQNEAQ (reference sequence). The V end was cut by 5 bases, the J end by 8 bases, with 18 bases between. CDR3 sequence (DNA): TGTGCCAGCAGCCCCAGCGGAAGGGGGAAGGGCTACACCTTC. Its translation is CASSPSGRGKGYTF.

CDR3 protein: CASSRGYQGETQYF. CDR3 DNA sequence: TGCGCCAGCAGCCGAGGGTACCAGGGGGAGACCCAGTACTTC. The rearrangement links TRBV5-1 to TRBJ2-5; weak D call: TRBD1 (6 bases). Trimming removed 4 bases from V and 5 bases from J, with 15 bases in between. CDR1 is SGHRS, CDR2 YFSETQ, per germline. The CDR3 is 14 amino acids. Filled out from reference TRBV5-1 and TRBJ2-5, the complete variable domain reads KAGVTQTPRYLIKTRGQQVTLSCSPISGHRSVSWYQQTPGQGLQFLFEYFSETQRNKGNFPGRFSGRQFSNSRSEMNVSTLELGDSALYLCASSRGYQGETQYFGPGTRLLVL.

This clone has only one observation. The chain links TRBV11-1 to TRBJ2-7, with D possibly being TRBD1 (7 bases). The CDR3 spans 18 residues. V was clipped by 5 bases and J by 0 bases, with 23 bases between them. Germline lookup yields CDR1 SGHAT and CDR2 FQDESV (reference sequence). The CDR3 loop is CASSDRRGRLWGSYEQYF. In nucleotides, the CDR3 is TGTGCCAGCAGCGACCGGAGGGGGCGTCTATGGGGCTCCTACGAGCAGTACTTC. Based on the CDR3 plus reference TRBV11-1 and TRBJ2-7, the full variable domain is EAEVAQSPRYKITEKSQAVAFWCDPISGHATLYWYRQILGQGPELLVQFQDESVVDDSQLPKDRFSAERLKGVDSTLKIQPAELGDSAMYLCASSDRRGRLWGSYEQYFGPGTRLTVT.

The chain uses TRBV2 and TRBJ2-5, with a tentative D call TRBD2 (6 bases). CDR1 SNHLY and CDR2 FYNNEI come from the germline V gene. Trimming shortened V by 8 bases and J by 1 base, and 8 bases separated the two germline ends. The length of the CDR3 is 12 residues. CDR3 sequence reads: CASGGSQETQYF. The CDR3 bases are TGTGCCAGCGGGGGGAGCCAAGAGACCCAGTACTTC.

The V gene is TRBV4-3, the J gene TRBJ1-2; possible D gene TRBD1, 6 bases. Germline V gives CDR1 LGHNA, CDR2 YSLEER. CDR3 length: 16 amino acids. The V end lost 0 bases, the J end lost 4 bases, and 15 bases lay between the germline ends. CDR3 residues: CASSQDSQGQIYGYTF. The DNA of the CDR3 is TGCGCCAGCAGCCAAGATTCCCAGGGGCAAATCTATGGCTACACCTTC.

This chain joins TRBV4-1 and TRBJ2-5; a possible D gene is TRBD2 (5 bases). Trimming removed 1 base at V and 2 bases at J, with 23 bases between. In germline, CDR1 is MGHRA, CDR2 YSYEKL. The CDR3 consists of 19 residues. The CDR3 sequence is CASSQGSLLAAGEQETQYF. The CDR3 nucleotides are TGCGCCAGCAGCCAAGGGAGTCTCCTGGCGGCGGGCGAACAAGAGACCCAGTACTTC.

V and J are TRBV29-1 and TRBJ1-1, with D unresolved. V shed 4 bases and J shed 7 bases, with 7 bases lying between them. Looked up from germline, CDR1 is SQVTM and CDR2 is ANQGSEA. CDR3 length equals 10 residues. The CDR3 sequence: CSVVRGEAFF. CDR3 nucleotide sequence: TGCAGCGTTGTCCGCGGTGAAGCTTTCTTT.

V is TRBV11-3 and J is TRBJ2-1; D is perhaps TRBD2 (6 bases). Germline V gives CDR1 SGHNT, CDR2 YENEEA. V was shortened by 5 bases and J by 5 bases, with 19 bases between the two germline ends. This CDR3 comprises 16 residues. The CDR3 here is CASSRRSTRAHNEQFF. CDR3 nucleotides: TGTGCCAGCAGCCGTAGATCGACTAGGGCCCACAATGAGCAGTTCTTC.

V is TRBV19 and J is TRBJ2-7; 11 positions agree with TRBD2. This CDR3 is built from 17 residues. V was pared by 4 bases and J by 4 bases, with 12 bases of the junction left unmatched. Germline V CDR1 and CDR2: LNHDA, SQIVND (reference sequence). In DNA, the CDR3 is TGTGCCAGTAGTAAATCACCGGGACTAGCGGCAGCTTACGAGCAGTACTTC. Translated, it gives CASSKSPGLAAAYEQYF.

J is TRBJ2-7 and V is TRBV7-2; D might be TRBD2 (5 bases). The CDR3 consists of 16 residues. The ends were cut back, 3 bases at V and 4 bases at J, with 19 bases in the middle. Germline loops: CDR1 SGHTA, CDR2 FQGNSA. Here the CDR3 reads CASSFPAEGSIYEQYF. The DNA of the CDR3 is TGTGCCAGCAGCTTCCCCGCAGAGGGATCCATTTACGAGCAGTACTTC.

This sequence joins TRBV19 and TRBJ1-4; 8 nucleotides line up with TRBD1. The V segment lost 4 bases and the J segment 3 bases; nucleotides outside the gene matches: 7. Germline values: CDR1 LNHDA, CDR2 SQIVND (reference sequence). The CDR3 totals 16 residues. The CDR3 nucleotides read TGTGCCAGTAGTAAAAGAGGGGGACAGGCTAATGAAAAACTGTTTTTT. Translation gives CASSKRGGQANEKLFF.

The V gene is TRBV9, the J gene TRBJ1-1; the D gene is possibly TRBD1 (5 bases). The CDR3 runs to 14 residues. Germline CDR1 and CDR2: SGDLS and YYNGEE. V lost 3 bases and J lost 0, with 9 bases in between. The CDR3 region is CASSATGLNTEAFF. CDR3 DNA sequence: TGTGCCAGCAGCGCCACAGGATTGAACACTGAAGCTTTCTTT.

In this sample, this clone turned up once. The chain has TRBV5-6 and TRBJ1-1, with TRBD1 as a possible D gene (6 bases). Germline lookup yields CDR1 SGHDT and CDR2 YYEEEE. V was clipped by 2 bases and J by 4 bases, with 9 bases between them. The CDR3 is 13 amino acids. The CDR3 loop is CASSFGGATEAFF. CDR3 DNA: TGTGCCAGCAGCTTTGGGGGGGCCACTGAAGCTTTCTTT.

Written as DNA, the CDR3 is TGTGCCAGCAGCGTAAGAGGGGGGGCTGAAGCTTTCTTT. Its translation: CASSVRGGAEAFF. The chain recombines TRBV7-3 with TRBJ1-1, with D maybe TRBD1 (6 bases). The germline V gene encodes CDR1 SGHTA and CDR2 FQGTGA. V was cut by 5 bases and J by 6 bases, with 13 bases left in between. This CDR3 has 13 amino acids. The entire variable domain, with the rest obtained from reference TRBV7-3 and TRBJ1-1, is as follows: GAGVSQTPSNKVTEKGKYVELRCDPISGHTALYWYRQSLGQGPEFLIYFQGTGAADDSGLPNDRFFAVRPEGSVSTLKIQRTERGDSAVYLCASSVRGGAEAFFGQGTRLTVV.

Written as DNA, the CDR3 is TGTGCCAGCTCACTAAACACAGGACCCTATGGCTACACCTTC. This gives the protein CASSLNTGPYGYTF. The chain uses TRBV18 and TRBJ1-2; tentatively, D is TRBD1 (5 bases). The V gene's germline CDR1 is KGHSH and CDR2 LQKENI. Deletions cut 4 bases from V and 4 bases from J, with 13 bases between. The CDR3 runs 14 residues. Together with reference TRBV18 and TRBJ1-2, the CDR3 gives the full variable domain: NAGVMQNPRHLVRRRGQEARLRCSPMKGHSHVYWYRQLPEEGLKFMVYLQKENIIDESGMPKERFSAEFPKEGPSILRIQQVVRGDSAAYFCASSLNTGPYGYTFGSGTRLTVV.